This T cell receptor (beta chain) stems from a study of T cells expressing NK-cell markers. The study's findings and limits: Each of 6 or 7 donors carried dominant NKG2C+ clonotypes accounting for about 1.0-8% of CD8+ T cells.

Worth noting for this clonotype: Its specificity is not known.

CDR3 length equals 14 residues. Germline lookup yields CDR1 SGHDT and CDR2 YYEEEE. The cDNA for TCR beta came from 5'RACE template switching with UMIs. From its re-call of the 5' RACE reads, TCRdb lists each CDR3 protein once, without DNA. The sample data list 350,000 to 450,000 distinct CDR3 sequences. Sequenced: blood T cells: a sorted CD56 or NKG2C T cell subset, CD4+ or CD8+ T cells, or bulk PBMC T cells (not recorded which). This clonotype was obtained from a man aged 18 to 69 in good health. The chain has TRBV5-6 and TRBJ2-2. CDR3 protein: CASSLRRLTGELFF.